Each of the 19 T cell receptor beta chains below was sequenced from the same sample in a study of OX40 agonist ivuxolimab in advanced cancers. Sequencing used immunoSEQ multiplex PCR; TCRdb keeps in-frame clones, though not all of them. Among 21,000 or so clones listed, around 76% were seen once. The sequencing used CD4+ or CD8+ T cells sorted from blood, collected in a trial of the OX40 agonist ivuxolimab. The receptors come from an adult with an advanced solid tumor such as melanoma, head and neck, liver or kidney cancer.

The V call is TRBV6-1, the J call TRBJ2-5; D uncertain. The CDR3 extends over 15 amino acids. Looked up from germline, CDR1 is MNHNS and CDR2 is SASEGT. Trimming shortened V by 4 bases and J by 4 bases, and 16 bases separated the two germline ends. The CDR3 DNA is TGTGCCAGCAGTGCGGTCCTTGGGATTATAGAGACCCAGTACTTC. This encodes CASSAVLGIIETQYF.

This clone was seen more than once but under ten times. V gene TRBV6-1 combines with J gene TRBJ1-3; D unresolved. Trimming removed 6 bases at V and 2 bases at J, with 5 bases between. Germline assignment: CDR1 MNHNS and CDR2 SASEGT. CDR3 length: 12 amino acids. The CDR3 loop reads CASRETGNTIYF. CDR3 nucleotides: TGTGCCAGCAGGGAAACTGGAAACACCATATATTTT.

This clone has only a few counts. CDR3 sequence: CASSLLASQETQYF. Here the CDR3 DNA reads TGTGCCAGCAGCTTGTTAGCTTCCCAAGAGACCCAGTACTTC. This rearrangement joins TRBV5-6 to TRBJ2-5, with no clear D. Germline lookup yields CDR1 SGHDT and CDR2 YYEEEE. The CDR3 totals 14 residues. V gave up 1 base and J gave up 1 base, with 8 bases separating them.

The chain carries TRBV27 and TRBJ2-7; tentatively, D is TRBD2 (6 bases). V lost 6 bases and J lost 1, with 16 bases in between. Looked up from germline, CDR1 is MNHEY and CDR2 is SMNVEV (reference sequence). This CDR3 has 15 amino acids. CDR3 bases: TGTGCCAGCAGACCCTCTAGCGTGGGGTCCTACGAGCAGTACTTC. Translating it yields CASRPSSVGSYEQYF.

CDR3 DNA sequence: TGTGCCAGCAGTGATGGGACAGGGGGACTAGCCAAAAACATTCAGTACTTC. This gives the protein CASSDGTGGLAKNIQYF. J is TRBJ2-4 and V is TRBV2; 11 positions agree with TRBD1. The V gene's germline CDR1 is SNHLY and CDR2 FYNNEI. The V gene end was trimmed by 3 bases and the J gene end by 0 bases; junction bases not matched to a gene: 4. This CDR3 is 17 amino acids long.

This chain links TRBV6-4 with TRBJ2-1, with D possibly being TRBD1 (6 bases). Germline V gene lookup returns CDR1 MRHNA and CDR2 SNTAGT. The CDR3 is made up of 17 amino acids. V shed 4 bases and J shed 7 bases, with 23 bases lying between them. The CDR3 protein is CASSVAPGAGPNNEQFF. In nucleotides, the CDR3 is TGTGCCAGCAGTGTGGCCCCAGGGGCGGGCCCAAATAATGAGCAGTTCTTC.

The chain links TRBV11-1 to TRBJ1-5; D unclear. V gave up 5 bases and J gave up 3 bases, with 8 bases separating them. CDR3 length: 13 amino acids. Germline CDR1 SGHAT, CDR2 FQDESV (reference sequence). This chain's CDR3 is CASSEASNQPQHF. Here the CDR3 DNA reads TGTGCCAGCAGCGAGGCCTCCAATCAGCCCCAGCATTTT.

The CDR3 bases are TGTGCCTGGAGTGTGAAGGGGATCCCCTACGAGCAGTACTTC. Protein product: CAWSVKGIPYEQYF. This chain connects TRBV30 to TRBJ2-7, with a tentative D call TRBD1 (5 bases). The V and J ends lost 0 bases and 2 bases respectively, with 11 bases between them. The CDR3 covers 14 residues. Germline values: CDR1 GTSNPN, CDR2 SVGIG (reference sequence).

The V call is TRBV5-8, the J call TRBJ1-5, with a possible D match to TRBD1 (5 bases). The CDR3 is 17 amino acids. Trimming took 2 bases from V and 0 from J, leaving 15 bases between them. From germline, CDR1 is SGHTS and CDR2 YDEGEE. CDR3 residues: CASSFNPGRNSNQPQHF. DNA for the CDR3: TGTGCCAGCAGCTTTAACCCAGGGAGAAATAGCAATCAGCCCCAGCATTTT.

V usage is TRBV5-4 and J usage is TRBJ1-6; no reliable D call. V was shortened by 2 bases and J by 8 bases, with 11 bases between the two germline ends. Germline V gene lookup returns CDR1 SGHNT and CDR2 YYREEE (reference sequence). CDR3 length: 14 amino acids. The CDR3 is CASSFLRPDSPLHF. CDR3 DNA sequence: TGTGCCAGCAGCTTTCTCAGACCCGATTCACCCCTCCACTTT.

The CDR3 spells CAWSERGLNTEAFF. DNA of the CDR3: TGTGCCTGGAGTGAGAGGGGCCTGAACACTGAAGCTTTCTTT. The chain is built from TRBV30 and TRBJ1-1, with D possibly TRBD1 on 5 matching bases. V was cut by 1 base and J by 0 bases, with 9 bases left in between. The CDR3 has 14 residues. Germline V gives CDR1 GTSNPN, CDR2 SVGIG (reference sequence). The whole variable domain, remainder taken from reference TRBV30 and TRBJ1-1, is SQTIHQWPATLVQPVGSPLSLECTVEGTSNPNLYWYRQAAGRGLQLLFYSVGIGQISSEVPQNLSASRPQDRQFILSSKKLLLSDSGFYLCAWSERGLNTEAFFGQGTRLTVV.

The chain has TRBV10-3 and TRBJ1-6, with a possible D match to TRBD1 (5 bases). The V end was cut by 5 bases, the J end by 6 bases, with 14 bases between. The CDR3 has 15 amino acids. Germline V gene data show CDR1 as ENHRY and CDR2 as SYGVKD. In DNA, the CDR3 is TGTGCCATCAGTTTCCGGGACGGCCTTAATTCACCCCTCCACTTT. This codes for CAISFRDGLNSPLHF.

This clone appeared once. This chain uses TRBV6-5 with TRBJ2-2, with D perhaps matching TRBD1 (6 bases). The CDR3 has 14 amino acids. V was pared by 8 bases and J by 3 bases, with 13 bases between. Germline V lookup: CDR1 MNHEY, CDR2 SVGAGI. CDR3 coding DNA: TGTGCCAGCGATCTGGGACAACACACCGGGGAGCTGTTTTTT. The encoded protein is CASDLGQHTGELFF.

CDR3 loop: CASSPLGASTEAFF. CDR3 DNA sequence: TGTGCCAGCAGCCCGTTGGGGGCAAGCACTGAAGCTTTCTTT. The gene calls are TRBV6-1 and TRBJ1-1, with a weak D call TRBD1 (6 bases). This CDR3 spans 14 amino acids. The V end was cut by 6 bases, the J end by 4 bases, with 15 bases between. The V gene's germline CDR1 is MNHNS and CDR2 SASEGT.

The V call is TRBV27, the J call TRBJ2-1; the match to TRBD2 covers 10 bases. In germline, CDR1 is MNHEY, CDR2 SMNVEV (reference sequence). CDR3 length: 15 residues. Trimming at V came to 6 bases and at J to 4 bases, leaving 6 bases not matched to a gene. DNA for the CDR3: TGTGCCAGCAGCAAACCGGGACTAGCGTACAATGAGCAGTTCTTC. Protein product: CASSKPGLAYNEQFF.

V and J are TRBV6-6 and TRBJ2-5; D is unresolved. Between the trimmed V and J ends, which lost 5 bases and 3 bases, there was a span of 13 bases. The CDR3 is made up of 14 amino acids. Looked up from germline, CDR1 is MNHNY and CDR2 is SVGAGI (reference sequence). Here the CDR3 reads CASSRADLKETQYF. The CDR3 bases are TGTGCCAGCAGTAGAGCAGATCTAAAAGAGACCCAGTACTTC.

This clone was recorded once. V usage is TRBV6-8 and J usage is TRBJ1-6; 9 nucleotides match TRBD1. The CDR3 has 15 residues. Germline V CDR1 and CDR2: MNHGY, SAAAGT. V gave up 1 base and J gave up 8 bases; unmatched junction bases: 3. The CDR3 reads CASSYYRDRDSPLHF. The CDR3 DNA reads as TGTGCCAGCAGTTACTACCGGGACAGGGATTCACCCCTCCACTTT.

The chain combines TRBV4-3 with TRBJ1-6; tentative D call: TRBD1 (6 bases). Germline values: CDR1 LGHNA, CDR2 YSLEER. The length of the CDR3 is 18 residues. Trimming removed 0 bases from V and 0 bases from J, with 12 bases in between. Here the CDR3 reads CASSQEDRSSSYNSPLHF. The DNA for the CDR3 is TGCGCCAGCAGCCAAGAGGACAGATCATCCTCCTATAATTCACCCCTCCACTTT.

The chain has TRBV2 and TRBJ2-5; TRBD1 matches at 10 bases. CDR1 is SNHLY and CDR2 is FYNNEI in the germline V gene. The length of the CDR3 is 15 residues. V lost 0 bases and J lost 7; bases outside the gene matches: 5. The CDR3 bases are TGTGCCAGCAGTGAAGCGGGGAGGACAGGGGGGACCCAGTACTTC. It translates to CASSEAGRTGGTQYF.